This entry describes one T cell receptor (beta chain). What it recognizes is unknown. The entry originates in a study of cytomegalovirus exposure and HLA in healthy donors. Study-level results: The study listed roughly 150 cytomegalovirus-associated TCR beta chains.

The CDR3 sequence is 15 residues long. The germline gives CDR1 MNHNS, CDR2 SASEGT. Trimming at V came to 5 bases and at J to 5 bases, leaving 10 bases not matched to a gene. The repertoire was sequenced with immunoSEQ multiplex PCR; TCRdb's copy has only in-frame clones and lacks some. The sample includes around 98,000 clones, about 90% of them seen just once. The genes are TRBV6-1 and TRBJ2-7; 9 bases fit TRBD1. Specimen: PBMCs. The receptor was isolated from a man in his late teens or twenties in good health and CMV-seropositive. CDR3: CASSTWTGEAHEQYF. DNA of the CDR3: TGTGCCAGCAGTACCTGGACAGGGGAAGCCCACGAGCAGTACTTC.